Listed below are T cell receptor beta chains from one sample, sequenced in a study of T cell responses to AZD1222 COVID-19 vaccine. Using immunoSEQ multiplex PCR, the repertoire was profiled, and TCRdb retains in-frame clones only, with some absent. The table has 120,000 or so clones, roughly 90% seen once; the top ten hold 11%. The input for sequencing was peripheral blood, taken on day 0 of MenACWY control vaccination. The receptors shown here come from an adult in good health. Each CDR3 is given with its conserved first and last residue. The D gene is left open where the match is weak. Not every row has a clone size; where given, it reads once, few, many or a size class.

j_call: TRBJ2-1
clone_size: NA
v_call: TRBV24-1
d_call: TRBD2
cdr3_aa: CATSDSRLAWSYNEQFF
cdr3_nt: TGTGCCACCAGTGATTCCAGACTAGCGTGGTCCTACAATGAGCAGTTCTTC

j_call: TRBJ2-5
clone_size: few
v_call: TRBV24-1
d_call: TRBD2
cdr3_aa: CATGTGTSGIRVQETQYF
cdr3_nt: TGTGCCACCGGCACAGGGACTAGCGGGATTAGGGTCCAAGAGACCCAGTACTTC

j_call: TRBJ1-2
clone_size: NA
v_call: TRBV6-5
d_call: NA
cdr3_aa: CASSWDVGRSGYTF
cdr3_nt: TGTGCCAGCAGCTGGGACGTCGGCAGGAGTGGCTACACCTTC

j_call: TRBJ1-1
clone_size: NA
v_call: TRBV27
d_call: TRBD1
cdr3_aa: CASSSRQGNTEAFF
cdr3_nt: TGTGCCAGCAGTTCAAGACAGGGGAACACTGAAGCTTTCTTT

j_call: TRBJ1-2
clone_size: NA
v_call: TRBV12-3/TRBV12-4
d_call: TRBD1
cdr3_aa: CASSPDRADGYTF
cdr3_nt: TGTGCCAGCAGTCCGGACAGGGCGGATGGCTACACCTTC

j_call: TRBJ2-7
clone_size: NA
v_call: TRBV6-5
d_call: TRBD1
cdr3_aa: CASITGEGSYEQYF
cdr3_nt: TGTGCCAGCATTACAGGGGAAGGGTCCTACGAGCAGTACTTC

j_call: TRBJ1-5
clone_size: NA
v_call: TRBV6-5
d_call: NA
cdr3_aa: CATSAHSNQPQHF
cdr3_nt: TGTGCCACTTCGGCCCATAGCAATCAGCCCCAGCATTTT

j_call: TRBJ2-1
clone_size: NA
v_call: TRBV7-8
d_call: NA
cdr3_aa: CASSLPSGEQFF
cdr3_nt: TGTGCCAGCAGCTTACCATCCGGTGAGCAGTTCTTC

j_call: TRBJ2-5
clone_size: NA
v_call: TRBV7-2
d_call: TRBD2
cdr3_aa: CASSLRTSGSRETQYF
cdr3_nt: TGTGCCAGCAGCTTGAGGACTAGCGGGAGTAGAGAGACCCAGTACTTC

j_call: TRBJ2-7
clone_size: NA
v_call: TRBV2
d_call: TRBD2
cdr3_aa: CASRGMAAGVSYEQYF
cdr3_nt: TGTGCCAGCCGTGGGATGGCAGCGGGAGTCTCCTACGAGCAGTACTTC

j_call: TRBJ1-5
clone_size: NA
v_call: TRBV6-5
d_call: TRBD1
cdr3_aa: CASSYSRDSSNQPQHF
cdr3_nt: TGTGCCAGCAGTTACTCGCGGGACAGCTCCAATCAGCCCCAGCATTTT

j_call: TRBJ1-5
clone_size: NA
v_call: TRBV5-5
d_call: TRBD1
cdr3_aa: CASSTTDRDVYQPQHF
cdr3_nt: TGTGCCAGCAGTACAACGGACAGGGACGTTTATCAGCCCCAGCATTTT

j_call: TRBJ1-5
clone_size: NA
v_call: TRBV10-3
d_call: NA
cdr3_aa: CAISESIRDQPQHF
cdr3_nt: TGTGCCATCAGTGAGTCTATAAGAGATCAGCCCCAGCATTTT

j_call: TRBJ2-1
clone_size: NA
v_call: TRBV11-3
d_call: NA
cdr3_aa: CASSLEDQVANEQFF
cdr3_nt: TGTGCCAGCAGCTTAGAGGATCAGGTCGCCAATGAGCAGTTCTTC

j_call: TRBJ1-5
clone_size: NA
v_call: TRBV27
d_call: NA
cdr3_aa: CASSPGKGPYSNQPQHF
cdr3_nt: TGTGCCAGCAGTCCGGGGAAAGGGCCATATAGCAATCAGCCCCAGCATTTT

j_call: TRBJ2-1
clone_size: few
v_call: TRBV7-2
d_call: TRBD2
cdr3_aa: CASSLAPSSGDTYNEQFF
cdr3_nt: TGTGCCAGCAGCTTAGCCCCTTCTAGCGGAGATACCTACAATGAGCAGTTCTTC

j_call: TRBJ1-2
clone_size: NA
v_call: TRBV27
d_call: NA
cdr3_aa: CASSLVGGYGYTF
cdr3_nt: TGTGCCAGCAGTTTAGTCGGTGGATATGGCTACACCTTC

j_call: TRBJ2-7
clone_size: NA
v_call: TRBV6-2/TRBV6-3
d_call: TRBD1
cdr3_aa: CASSFLDRGSYEQYF
cdr3_nt: TGTGCCAGCAGTTTCCTGGACAGGGGTTCGTACGAGCAGTACTTC

j_call: TRBJ2-1
clone_size: NA
v_call: TRBV7-2
d_call: NA
cdr3_aa: CASSLQSGGNYNEQFF
cdr3_nt: TGTGCCAGCAGCTTACAGAGTGGCGGGAACTACAATGAGCAGTTCTTC

j_call: TRBJ1-3
clone_size: NA
v_call: TRBV12-3/TRBV12-4
d_call: NA
cdr3_aa: CASSLTSGNTIYF
cdr3_nt: TGTGCCAGCAGTTTAACCTCTGGAAACACCATATATTTT

j_call: TRBJ2-5
clone_size: NA
v_call: TRBV6-5
d_call: NA
cdr3_aa: CASSYSGQGPETQYF
cdr3_nt: TGTGCCAGCAGTTACTCAGGGCAGGGGCCGGAGACCCAGTACTTC

j_call: TRBJ2-3
clone_size: NA
v_call: TRBV7-2
d_call: TRBD2
cdr3_aa: CASSLSGPWGLAGTDTQYF
cdr3_nt: TGTGCCAGCAGCTTATCTGGTCCGTGGGGACTAGCAGGCACAGATACGCAGTATTTT

j_call: TRBJ2-5
clone_size: NA
v_call: TRBV29-1
d_call: TRBD2
cdr3_aa: CSVELAGVQETQYF
cdr3_nt: TGCAGCGTTGAACTAGCGGGGGTTCAAGAGACCCAGTACTTC

j_call: TRBJ1-5
clone_size: once
v_call: TRBV28
d_call: TRBD1
cdr3_aa: CASLGQINQPQHF
cdr3_nt: TGTGCCAGTCTGGGACAGATCAATCAGCCCCAGCATTTT

j_call: TRBJ1-2
clone_size: NA
v_call: TRBV29-1
d_call: NA
cdr3_aa: CSVVPVYYGYTF
cdr3_nt: TGCAGCGTTGTTCCAGTCTACTATGGCTACACCTTC

j_call: TRBJ2-6
clone_size: NA
v_call: TRBV8-2
d_call: NA
cdr3_aa: CGKTLQSRANVLTF
cdr3_nt: TGTGGCAAAACGCTTCAAAGTCGGGCCAACGTCCTGACTTTC

j_call: TRBJ2-5
clone_size: NA
v_call: TRBV2
d_call: NA
cdr3_aa: CASSTGETQYF
cdr3_nt: TGTGCCAGCAGTACCGGCGAGACCCAGTACTTC

j_call: TRBJ2-3
clone_size: NA
v_call: TRBV5-1
d_call: TRBD2
cdr3_aa: CASSLSGRVGTDTQYF
cdr3_nt: TGCGCCAGCAGCCTCAGCGGGAGGGTTGGCACAGATACGCAGTATTTT

j_call: TRBJ1-3
clone_size: NA
v_call: TRBV11-2
d_call: TRBD1
cdr3_aa: CASSPTGYGAGNTIYF
cdr3_nt: TGTGCCAGCAGCCCGACAGGGTATGGAGCCGGAAACACCATATATTTT

j_call: TRBJ1-2
clone_size: few
v_call: TRBV6-5
d_call: NA
cdr3_aa: CASSYSLDYGYTF
cdr3_nt: TGTGCCAGCAGTTACTCGTTAGACTATGGCTACACCTTC

j_call: TRBJ2-7
clone_size: NA
v_call: TRBV10-3
d_call: TRBD1
cdr3_aa: CAISEGQGAYEQYF
cdr3_nt: TGTGCCATCAGTGAAGGACAGGGGGCCTACGAGCAGTACTTC

j_call: TRBJ2-1
clone_size: NA
v_call: TRBV11-2
d_call: NA
cdr3_aa: CASSHGVGVQREQFF
cdr3_nt: TGTGCCAGCAGCCACGGGGTAGGGGTTCAGCGAGAGCAGTTCTTC

j_call: TRBJ2-3
clone_size: NA
v_call: TRBV19
d_call: NA
cdr3_aa: CASSPTGSTDTQYF
cdr3_nt: TGTGCCAGTAGTCCCACGGGGAGCACAGATACGCAGTATTTT

j_call: TRBJ1-6
clone_size: NA
v_call: TRBV3-1/TRBV3-2
d_call: NA
cdr3_aa: CASSHRPAGVAPLHF
cdr3_nt: TGTGCCAGCAGCCACCGGCCAGCCGGGGTGGCACCCCTCCACTTT

j_call: TRBJ1-3
clone_size: NA
v_call: TRBV7-8
d_call: TRBD1
cdr3_aa: CASSLADRGVGNTIYF
cdr3_nt: TGTGCCAGCAGCTTAGCGGACAGGGGAGTAGGAAACACCATATATTTT

j_call: TRBJ1-1
clone_size: few
v_call: TRBV28
d_call: TRBD1
cdr3_aa: CASSSGQGNTEAFF
cdr3_nt: TGTGCCAGCAGTTCGGGACAGGGGAACACTGAAGCTTTCTTT

j_call: TRBJ2-7
clone_size: NA
v_call: TRBV10-3
d_call: TRBD2
cdr3_aa: CAISEETSGSYEQYF
cdr3_nt: TGTGCCATCAGTGAGGAAACTAGCGGTTCCTACGAGCAGTACTTC

j_call: TRBJ2-2
clone_size: NA
v_call: TRBV29-1
d_call: TRBD1
cdr3_aa: CSVGTGNTGELFF
cdr3_nt: TGCAGCGTTGGGACAGGAAACACCGGGGAGCTGTTTTTT

j_call: TRBJ2-6
clone_size: NA
v_call: TRBV4-3
d_call: NA
cdr3_aa: CASSHSWGTGANVLTF
cdr3_nt: TGCGCCAGCAGCCATAGCTGGGGGACAGGGGCCAACGTCCTGACTTTC

j_call: TRBJ2-3
clone_size: NA
v_call: TRBV7-6
d_call: NA
cdr3_aa: CASSAYGGTDTQYF
cdr3_nt: TGTGCCAGCAGCGCCTATGGGGGCACAGATACGCAGTATTTT

j_call: TRBJ2-2
clone_size: once
v_call: TRBV11-2
d_call: TRBD2
cdr3_aa: CASSLGGLAANTGELFF
cdr3_nt: TGTGCCAGCAGCTTAGGCGGACTAGCCGCGAACACCGGGGAGCTGTTTTTT

j_call: TRBJ1-2
clone_size: NA
v_call: TRBV7-9
d_call: TRBD1
cdr3_aa: CASSSTTGTHGYTF
cdr3_nt: TGTGCCAGCAGCTCGACGACAGGGACTCATGGCTACACCTTC

j_call: TRBJ1-2
clone_size: NA
v_call: TRBV27
d_call: NA
cdr3_aa: CASSPEGGAYGYTF
cdr3_nt: TGTGCCAGCAGTCCCGAAGGGGGTGCCTATGGCTACACCTTC

j_call: TRBJ1-5
clone_size: many
v_call: TRBV28
d_call: NA
cdr3_aa: CASNSPQTALNQPQHF
cdr3_nt: TGTGCCAGCAACTCACCCCAAACAGCTTTGAATCAGCCCCAGCATTTT

j_call: TRBJ2-1
clone_size: once
v_call: TRBV7-8
d_call: NA
cdr3_aa: CASSLTEQGGDEQFF
cdr3_nt: TGTGCCAGCAGCTTAACTGAACAGGGAGGCGATGAGCAGTTCTTC

j_call: TRBJ1-2
clone_size: few
v_call: TRBV2
d_call: NA
cdr3_aa: CASSDPVNGGYTF
cdr3_nt: TGTGCCAGCAGTGACCCGGTAAATGGGGGCTACACCTTC

j_call: TRBJ2-3
clone_size: NA
v_call: TRBV28
d_call: NA
cdr3_aa: CASSLAQPNSGRTDTQYF
cdr3_nt: TGTGCCAGCAGTTTGGCCCAACCCAACAGCGGGCGCACAGATACGCAGTATTTT

j_call: TRBJ1-3
clone_size: NA
v_call: TRBV9
d_call: TRBD1
cdr3_aa: CASSVTGGQTTGNTIYF
cdr3_nt: TGTGCCAGCAGCGTGACAGGGGGCCAAACTACTGGAAACACCATATATTTT